A selection of T cell receptor beta chains follows, all from one sample in a study of PD-1 blockade in mismatch repair-deficient tumors. Clones were sequenced by immunoSEQ multiplex PCR, and TCRdb holds only the in-frame ones, with some missing. The table has about 100,000 clones, 82% seen once. This material consisted of peripheral blood, taken around 8 months after starting pembrolizumab. The receptors come from an adult with mismatch repair-deficient cancer. The CDR3 runs from the conserved cysteine through the conserved F or W. The D gene is left open where the match is weak. Clone size is stated in some rows and not others, as once, few, many or a class when expanded.

v_gene	d_gene	j_gene	abundance	CDR3nt	CDR3aa
TRBV5-1	NA	TRBJ2-3	NA	TGCGCCAGCAGCTTGACATGGACTAGCACAGATACGCAGTATTTT	CASSLTWTSTDTQYF
TRBV6-5	NA	TRBJ2-7	NA	TGTGCCAGCAGTTACCCCGGACAGTCAGGGCAGTACTTC	CASSYPGQSGQYF
TRBV7-9	NA	TRBJ1-1	NA	TGTGCCAGCAGCTCGACAGGCATGAACACTGAAGCTTTCTTT	CASSSTGMNTEAFF
TRBV27	NA	TRBJ1-1	NA	TGTGCCAGCAGCCGGGGGCCCGCCTTCATGAACACTGAAGCTTTCTTT	CASSRGPAFMNTEAFF
TRBV7-9	NA	TRBJ2-7	once	TGTGCCAGCAGCTTAGCTCAGGGCGGCTCCTACGAGCAGTACTTC	CASSLAQGGSYEQYF
TRBV4-2	NA	TRBJ2-7	NA	TGTGCCAGCAGCCCACCGGGACCGAACTACGAGCAGTACTTC	CASSPPGPNYEQYF
TRBV6-4	NA	TRBJ2-6	NA	TGTGCCAGCAGTCGGGATCCCCTCGCCGGGGCCAACGTCCTGACTTTC	CASSRDPLAGANVLTF
TRBV7-6	TRBD2	TRBJ2-1	once	TGTGCCAGCAGCCATACTAGCGGGAGAACCTACAATGAGCAGTTCTTC	CASSHTSGRTYNEQFF
TRBV11-2	NA	TRBJ2-2	few	TGTGCCAGCAGCCCGAAGCCAGGCGGGGAGCTGTTTTTT	CASSPKPGGELFF
TRBV19	TRBD2	TRBJ2-1	once	TGTGCCAGTAGTATCGGGGCGGGAGGGAGCGATGAGCAGTTCTTC	CASSIGAGGSDEQFF
TRBV29-1	NA	TRBJ1-1	NA	TGCAGCGTTGCGGGCAGGTTGAACACTGAAGCTTTCTTT	CSVAGRLNTEAFF
TRBV9	NA	TRBJ1-2	NA	TGTGCCAGCAGCGTAGTCGACGAGAACTATGGCTACACCTTC	CASSVVDENYGYTF
TRBV7-2	NA	TRBJ1-3	NA	TGTGCCAGCAGCTTAGCAGGCGGGAGCTCTGGAAACACCATATATTTT	CASSLAGGSSGNTIYF
TRBV5-6	NA	TRBJ2-1	NA	TGTGCCAGCAGCCCGATCGGGGCGCCGAGCTCCTACAATGAGCAGTTCTTC	CASSPIGAPSSYNEQFF
TRBV7-9	NA	TRBJ2-7	NA	TGTGCCAGCTCTTCGGCGTACGAGCAGTACTTC	CASSSAYEQYF
TRBV6-6	NA	TRBJ1-2	NA	TGTGCCAGCAGTTACGAGGGATCTAACTATGGCTACACCTTC	CASSYEGSNYGYTF
TRBV19	NA	TRBJ1-2	few	TGTGCCAGTAGGTTTCAGGGGAGGGGATTCTATGGCTACACCTTC	CASRFQGRGFYGYTF
TRBV6-1	NA	TRBJ1-2	NA	TGTGCCAGCAGTGATAAGGCTCAGGGGACCTATGGCTACACCTTC	CASSDKAQGTYGYTF
TRBV9	TRBD2	TRBJ2-7	few	TGTGCCAGTAGCGGGACAGCCGCGACTAGCGGGATATACGAGCAGTACTTC	CASSGTAATSGIYEQYF